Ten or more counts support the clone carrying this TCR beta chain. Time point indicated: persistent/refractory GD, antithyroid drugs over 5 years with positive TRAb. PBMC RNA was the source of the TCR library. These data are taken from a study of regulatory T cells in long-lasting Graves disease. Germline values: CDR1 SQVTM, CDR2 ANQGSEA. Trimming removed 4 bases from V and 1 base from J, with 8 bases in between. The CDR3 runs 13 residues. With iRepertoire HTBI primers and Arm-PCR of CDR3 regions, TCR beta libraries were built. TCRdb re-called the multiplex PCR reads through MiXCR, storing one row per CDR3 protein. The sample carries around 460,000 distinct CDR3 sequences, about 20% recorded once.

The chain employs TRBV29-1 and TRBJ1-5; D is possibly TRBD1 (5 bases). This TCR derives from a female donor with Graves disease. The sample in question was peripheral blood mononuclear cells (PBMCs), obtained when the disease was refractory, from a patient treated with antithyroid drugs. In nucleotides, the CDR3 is TGCAGCGTTGGGGGGGAGAGCAATCAGCCCCAGCATTTT. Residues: CSVGGESNQPQHF. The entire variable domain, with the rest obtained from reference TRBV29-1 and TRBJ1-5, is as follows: SAVISQKPSRDICQRGTSLTIQCQVDSQVTMMFWYRQQPGQSLTLIATANQGSEATYESGFVIDKFPISRPNLTFSTLTVSNMSPEDSSIYLCSVGGESNQPQHFGDGTRLSIL.